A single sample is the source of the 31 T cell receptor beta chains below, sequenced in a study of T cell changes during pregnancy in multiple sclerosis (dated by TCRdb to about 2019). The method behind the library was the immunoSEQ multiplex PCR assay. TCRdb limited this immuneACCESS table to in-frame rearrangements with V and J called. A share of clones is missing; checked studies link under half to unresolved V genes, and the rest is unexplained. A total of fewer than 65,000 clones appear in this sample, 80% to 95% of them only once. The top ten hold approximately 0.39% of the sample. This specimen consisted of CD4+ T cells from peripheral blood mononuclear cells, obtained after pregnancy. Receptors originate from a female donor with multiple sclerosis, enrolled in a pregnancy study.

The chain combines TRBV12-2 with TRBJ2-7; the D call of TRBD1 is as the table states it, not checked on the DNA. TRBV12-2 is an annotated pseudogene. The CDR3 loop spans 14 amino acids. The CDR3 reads CASRLEQVSYEQYF. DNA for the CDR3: TGTGCAAGTCGCTTAGAACAGGTTTCCTACGAGCAGTACTTC.

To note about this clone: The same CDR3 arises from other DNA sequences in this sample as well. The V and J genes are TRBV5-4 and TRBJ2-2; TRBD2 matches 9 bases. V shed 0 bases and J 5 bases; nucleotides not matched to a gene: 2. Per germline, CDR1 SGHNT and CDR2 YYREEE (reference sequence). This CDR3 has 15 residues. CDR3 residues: CASSLGLAGTGELFF. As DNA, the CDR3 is TGTGCCAGCAGCTTGGGGCTAGCGGGGACCGGGGAGCTGTTTTTT.

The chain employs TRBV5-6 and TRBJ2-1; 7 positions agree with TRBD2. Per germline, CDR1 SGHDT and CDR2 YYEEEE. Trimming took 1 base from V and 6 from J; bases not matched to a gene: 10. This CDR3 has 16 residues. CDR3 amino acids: CASSLWPGGLRNEQFF. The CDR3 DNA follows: TGTGCCAGCAGCTTGTGGCCGGGAGGTCTCCGCAATGAGCAGTTCTTC.

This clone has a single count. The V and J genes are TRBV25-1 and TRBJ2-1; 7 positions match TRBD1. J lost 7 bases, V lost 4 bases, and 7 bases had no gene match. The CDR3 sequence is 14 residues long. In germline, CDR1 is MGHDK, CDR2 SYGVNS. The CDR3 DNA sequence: TGTGCCAGCAGTGCCTCGACAGGGCGGAATGAGCAGTTCTTC. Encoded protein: CASSASTGRNEQFF.

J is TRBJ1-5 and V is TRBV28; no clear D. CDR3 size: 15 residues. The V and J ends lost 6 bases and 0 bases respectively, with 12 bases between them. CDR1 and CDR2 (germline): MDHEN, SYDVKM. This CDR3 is CASRSVRISNQPQHF. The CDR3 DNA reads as TGTGCCAGCAGATCAGTGCGGATTAGCAATCAGCCCCAGCATTTT.

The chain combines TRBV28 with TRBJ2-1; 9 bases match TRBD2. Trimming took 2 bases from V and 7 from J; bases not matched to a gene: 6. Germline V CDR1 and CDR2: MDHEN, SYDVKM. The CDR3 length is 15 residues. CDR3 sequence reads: CASSLAGGFINEQFF. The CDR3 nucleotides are TGTGCCAGCAGTTTAGCGGGGGGGTTTATTAATGAGCAGTTCTTC.

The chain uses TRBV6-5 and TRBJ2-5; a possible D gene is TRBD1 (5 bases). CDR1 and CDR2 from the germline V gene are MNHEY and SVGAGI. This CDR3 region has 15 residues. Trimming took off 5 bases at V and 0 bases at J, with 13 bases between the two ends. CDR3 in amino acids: CASSTGDRYQETQYF. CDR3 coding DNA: TGTGCCAGCAGTACCGGCGACAGATACCAAGAGACCCAGTACTTC.

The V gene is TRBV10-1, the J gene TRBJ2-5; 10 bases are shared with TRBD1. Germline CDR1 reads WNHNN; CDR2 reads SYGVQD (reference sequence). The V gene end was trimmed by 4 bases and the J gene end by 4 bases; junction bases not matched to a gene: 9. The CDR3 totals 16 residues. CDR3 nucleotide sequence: TGCGCCAGCAGTGGTTGGACAGGGGGTAGGAGAGAGACCCAGTACTTC. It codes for CASSGWTGGRRETQYF.

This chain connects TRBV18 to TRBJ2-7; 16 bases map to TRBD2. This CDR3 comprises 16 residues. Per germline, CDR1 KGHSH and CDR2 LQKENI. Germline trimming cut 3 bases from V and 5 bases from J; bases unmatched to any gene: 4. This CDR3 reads CASSPPGLAGGNEQYF. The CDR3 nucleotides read TGTGCCAGCTCACCCCCGGGACTAGCGGGAGGGAACGAGCAGTACTTC.

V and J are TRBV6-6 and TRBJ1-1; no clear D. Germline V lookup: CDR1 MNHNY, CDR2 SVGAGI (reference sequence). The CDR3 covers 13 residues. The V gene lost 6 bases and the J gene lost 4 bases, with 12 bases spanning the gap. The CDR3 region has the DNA TGTGCCAGCAGCCGGCCCGAGGCCACTGAAGCTTTCTTT. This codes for CASSRPEATEAFF.

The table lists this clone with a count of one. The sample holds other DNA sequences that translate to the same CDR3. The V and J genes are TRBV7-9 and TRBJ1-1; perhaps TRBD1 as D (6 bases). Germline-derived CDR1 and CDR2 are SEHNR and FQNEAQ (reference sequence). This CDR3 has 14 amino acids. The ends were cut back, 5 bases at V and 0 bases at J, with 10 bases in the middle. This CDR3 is CASSRDTLNTEAFF. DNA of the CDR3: TGTGCCAGCAGCCGGGACACTTTGAACACTGAAGCTTTCTTT.

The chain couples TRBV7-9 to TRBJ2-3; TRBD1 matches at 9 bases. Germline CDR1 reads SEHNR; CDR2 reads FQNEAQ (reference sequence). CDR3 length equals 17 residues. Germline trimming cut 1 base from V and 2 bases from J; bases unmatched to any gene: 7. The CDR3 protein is CASSLGRDRELTDTQYF. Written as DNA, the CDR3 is TGTGCCAGCAGCTTAGGGCGGGACAGGGAACTCACAGATACGCAGTATTTT.

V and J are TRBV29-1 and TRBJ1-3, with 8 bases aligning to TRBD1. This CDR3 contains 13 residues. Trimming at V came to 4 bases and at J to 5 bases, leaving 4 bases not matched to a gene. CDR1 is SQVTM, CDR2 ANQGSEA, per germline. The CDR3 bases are TGCAGCGTTGCAGGGGGCGCGAGAAACACCATATATTTT. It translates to CSVAGGARNTIYF. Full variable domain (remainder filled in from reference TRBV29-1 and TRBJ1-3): SAVISQKPSRDICQRGTSLTIQCQVDSQVTMMFWYRQQPGQSLTLIATANQGSEATYESGFVIDKFPISRPNLTFSTLTVSNMSPEDSSIYLCSVAGGARNTIYFGEGSWLTVV.

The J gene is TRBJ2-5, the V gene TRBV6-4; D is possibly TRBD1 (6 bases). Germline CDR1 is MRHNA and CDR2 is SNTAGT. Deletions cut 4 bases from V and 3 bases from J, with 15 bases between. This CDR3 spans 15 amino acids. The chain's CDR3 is CASSAGAGAEETQYF. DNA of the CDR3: TGTGCCAGCAGTGCCGGGGCAGGGGCTGAAGAGACCCAGTACTTC.

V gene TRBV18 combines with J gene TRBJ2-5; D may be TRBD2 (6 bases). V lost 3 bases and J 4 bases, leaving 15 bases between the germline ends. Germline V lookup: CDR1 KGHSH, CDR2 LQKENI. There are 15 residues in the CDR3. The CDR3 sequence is CASSPLSGERETQYF. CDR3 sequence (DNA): TGTGCCAGCTCACCTCTTTCGGGGGAGAGAGAGACCCAGTACTTC.

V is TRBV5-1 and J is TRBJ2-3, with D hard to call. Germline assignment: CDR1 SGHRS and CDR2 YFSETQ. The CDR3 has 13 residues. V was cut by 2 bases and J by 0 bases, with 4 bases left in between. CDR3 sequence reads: CASSFISTDTQYF. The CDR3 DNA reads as TGCGCCAGCAGCTTCATCAGCACAGATACGCAGTATTTT.

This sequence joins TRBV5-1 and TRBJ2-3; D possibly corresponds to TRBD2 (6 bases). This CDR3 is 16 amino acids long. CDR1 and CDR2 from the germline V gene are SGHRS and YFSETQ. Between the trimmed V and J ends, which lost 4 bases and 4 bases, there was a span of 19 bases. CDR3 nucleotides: TGCGCCAGCAGCCCGGCGATGACTAGTCGGTCAGATACGCAGTATTTT. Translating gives CASSPAMTSRSDTQYF.

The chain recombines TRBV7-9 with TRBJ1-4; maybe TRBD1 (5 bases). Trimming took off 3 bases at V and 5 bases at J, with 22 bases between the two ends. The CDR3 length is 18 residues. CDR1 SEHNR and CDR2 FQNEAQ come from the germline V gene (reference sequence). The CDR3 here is CASSLTHDSAVGNEKLFF. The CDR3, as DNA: TGTGCCAGCAGCTTGACTCACGACAGTGCCGTAGGAAATGAAAAACTGTTTTTT.

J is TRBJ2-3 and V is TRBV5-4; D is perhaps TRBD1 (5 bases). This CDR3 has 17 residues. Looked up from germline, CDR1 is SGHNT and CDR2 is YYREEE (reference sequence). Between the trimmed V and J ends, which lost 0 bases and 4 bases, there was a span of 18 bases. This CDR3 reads CASSLGTTERWADTQYF. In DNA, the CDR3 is TGTGCCAGCAGCTTGGGGACAACGGAGCGTTGGGCAGATACGCAGTATTTT.

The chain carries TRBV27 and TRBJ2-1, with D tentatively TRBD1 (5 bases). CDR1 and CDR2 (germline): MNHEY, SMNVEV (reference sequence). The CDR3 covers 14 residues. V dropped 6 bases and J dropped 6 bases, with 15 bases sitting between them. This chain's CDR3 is CASRPQGLSNEQFF. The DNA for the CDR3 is TGTGCCAGCAGACCTCAGGGATTGAGCAATGAGCAGTTCTTC.

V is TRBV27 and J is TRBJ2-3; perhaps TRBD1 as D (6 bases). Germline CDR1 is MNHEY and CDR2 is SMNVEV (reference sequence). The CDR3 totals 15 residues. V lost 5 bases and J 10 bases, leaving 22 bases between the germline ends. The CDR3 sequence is CASSVSSWDTWSQYF. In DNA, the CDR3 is TGTGCCAGCAGTGTCTCCTCCTGGGACACTTGGTCGCAGTATTTT.

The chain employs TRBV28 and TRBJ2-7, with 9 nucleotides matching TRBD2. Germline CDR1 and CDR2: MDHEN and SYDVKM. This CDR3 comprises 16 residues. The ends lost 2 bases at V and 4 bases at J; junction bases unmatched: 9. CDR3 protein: CASSLEVAGENYEQYF. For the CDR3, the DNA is TGTGCCAGCAGTTTAGAGGTAGCGGGGGAAAATTACGAGCAGTACTTC.

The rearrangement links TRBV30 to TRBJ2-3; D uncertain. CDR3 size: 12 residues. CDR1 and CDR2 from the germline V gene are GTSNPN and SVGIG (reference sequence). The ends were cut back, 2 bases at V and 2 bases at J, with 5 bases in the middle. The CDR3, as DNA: TGTGCCTGGAGTCCCCACACAGATACGCAGTATTTT. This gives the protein CAWSPHTDTQYF.

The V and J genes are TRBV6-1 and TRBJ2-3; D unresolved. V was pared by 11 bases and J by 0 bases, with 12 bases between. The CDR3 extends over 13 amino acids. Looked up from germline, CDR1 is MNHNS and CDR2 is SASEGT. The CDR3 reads CAGTRYSTDTQYF. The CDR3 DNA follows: TGTGCCGGAACGCGGTATAGCACAGATACGCAGTATTTT.

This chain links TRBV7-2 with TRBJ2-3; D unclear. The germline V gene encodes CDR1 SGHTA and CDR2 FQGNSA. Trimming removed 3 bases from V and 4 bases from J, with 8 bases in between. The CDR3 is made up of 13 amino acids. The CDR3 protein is CASSFVAPDTQYF. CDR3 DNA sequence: TGTGCCAGCAGCTTTGTTGCGCCAGATACGCAGTATTTT.

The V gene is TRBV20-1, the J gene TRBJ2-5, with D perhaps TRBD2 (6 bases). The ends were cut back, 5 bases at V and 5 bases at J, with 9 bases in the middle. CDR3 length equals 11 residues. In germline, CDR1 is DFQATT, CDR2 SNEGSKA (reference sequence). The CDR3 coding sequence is TGCAGTGCTGGGGGGTGGGAGACCCAGTACTTC. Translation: CSAGGWETQYF.

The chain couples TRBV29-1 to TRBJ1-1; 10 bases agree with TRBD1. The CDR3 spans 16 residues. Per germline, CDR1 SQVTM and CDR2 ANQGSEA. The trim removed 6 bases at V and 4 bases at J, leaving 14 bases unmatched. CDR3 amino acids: CSVARTGGSIGTEAFF. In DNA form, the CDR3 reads TGCAGCGTGGCCCGGACAGGGGGTTCTATTGGCACTGAAGCTTTCTTT.

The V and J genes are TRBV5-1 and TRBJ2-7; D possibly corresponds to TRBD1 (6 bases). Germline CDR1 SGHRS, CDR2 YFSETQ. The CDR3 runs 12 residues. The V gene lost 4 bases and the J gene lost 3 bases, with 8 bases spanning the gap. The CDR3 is CASSPTGYEQYF. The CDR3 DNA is TGCGCCAGCAGCCCGACAGGCTACGAGCAGTACTTC.

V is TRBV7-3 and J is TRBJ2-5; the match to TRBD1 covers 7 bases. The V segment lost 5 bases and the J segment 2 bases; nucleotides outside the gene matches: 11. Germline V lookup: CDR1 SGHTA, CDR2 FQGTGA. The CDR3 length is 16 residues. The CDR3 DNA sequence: TGTGCCAGCAGCCAACGTGCACAGGGGAAGCAAGAGACCCAGTACTTC. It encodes CASSQRAQGKQETQYF. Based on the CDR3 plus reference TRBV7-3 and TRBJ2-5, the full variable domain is GAGVSQTPSNKVTEKGKYVELRCDPISGHTALYWYRQSLGQGPEFLIYFQGTGAADDSGLPNDRFFAVRPEGSVSTLKIQRTERGDSAVYLCASSQRAQGKQETQYFGPGTRLLVL.

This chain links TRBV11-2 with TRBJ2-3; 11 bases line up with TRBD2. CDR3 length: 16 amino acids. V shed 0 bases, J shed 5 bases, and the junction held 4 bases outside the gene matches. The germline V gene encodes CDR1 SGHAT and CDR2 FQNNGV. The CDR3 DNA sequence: TGTGCCAGCAGCTTAGACTTAGCGGGAGGGATAGATACGCAGTATTTT. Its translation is CASSLDLAGGIDTQYF.

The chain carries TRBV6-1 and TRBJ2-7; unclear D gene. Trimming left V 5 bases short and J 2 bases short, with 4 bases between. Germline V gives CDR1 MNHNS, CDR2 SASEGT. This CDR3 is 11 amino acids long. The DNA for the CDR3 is TGTGCCAGCAGTCTAACCTACGAGCAGTACTTC. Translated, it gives CASSLTYEQYF.